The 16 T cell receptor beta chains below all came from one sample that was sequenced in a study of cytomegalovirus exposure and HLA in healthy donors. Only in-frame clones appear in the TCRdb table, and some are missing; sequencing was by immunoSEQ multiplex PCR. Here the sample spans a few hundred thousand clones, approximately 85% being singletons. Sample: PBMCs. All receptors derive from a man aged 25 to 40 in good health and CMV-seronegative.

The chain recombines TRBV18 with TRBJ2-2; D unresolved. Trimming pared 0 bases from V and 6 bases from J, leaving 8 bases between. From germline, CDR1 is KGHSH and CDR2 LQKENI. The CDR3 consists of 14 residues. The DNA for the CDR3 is TGTGCCAGCTCACCACCCCTACGGGCCGGGGAGCTGTTTTTT. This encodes CASSPPLRAGELFF.

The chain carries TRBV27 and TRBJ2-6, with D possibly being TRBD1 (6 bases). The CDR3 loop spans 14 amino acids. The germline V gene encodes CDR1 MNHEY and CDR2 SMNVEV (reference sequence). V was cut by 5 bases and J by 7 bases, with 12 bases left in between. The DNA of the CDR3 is TGTGCCAGCAGTCCACGGGACAACGCCAACGTCCTGACTTTC. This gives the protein CASSPRDNANVLTF.

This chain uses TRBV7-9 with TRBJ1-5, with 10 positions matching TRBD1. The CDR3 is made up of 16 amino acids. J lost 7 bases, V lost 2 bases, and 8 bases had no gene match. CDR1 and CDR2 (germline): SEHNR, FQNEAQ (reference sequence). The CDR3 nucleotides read TGTGCCAGCAGCTTATCAGGACAGGGGGTTTGGCAGCCCCAGCATTTT. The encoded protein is CASSLSGQGVWQPQHF. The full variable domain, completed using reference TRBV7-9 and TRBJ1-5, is DTGVSQNPRHKITKRGQNVTFRCDPISEHNRLYWYRQTLGQGPEFLTYFQNEAQLEKSRLLSDRFSAERPKGSFSTLEIQRTEQGDSAMYLCASSLSGQGVWQPQHFGDGTRLSIL.

CDR3 DNA: TGTGCCTGGAGTGCGGGGGGAAACATTCAGTACTTC. It codes for CAWSAGGNIQYF. This rearrangement joins TRBV30 to TRBJ2-4, with 7 nucleotides matching TRBD2. Germline-derived CDR1 and CDR2 are GTSNPN and SVGIG (reference sequence). The CDR3 length is 12 residues. V lost 1 base, J lost 6 bases, and 0 bases stayed unmatched.

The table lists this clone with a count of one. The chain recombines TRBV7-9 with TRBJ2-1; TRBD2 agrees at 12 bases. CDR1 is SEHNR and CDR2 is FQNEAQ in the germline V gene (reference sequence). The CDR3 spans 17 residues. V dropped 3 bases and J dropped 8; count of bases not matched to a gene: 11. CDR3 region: CASSFPTSGGPEDEQFF. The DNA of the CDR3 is TGTGCCAGCAGCTTTCCGACTAGCGGGGGCCCCGAGGATGAGCAGTTCTTC.

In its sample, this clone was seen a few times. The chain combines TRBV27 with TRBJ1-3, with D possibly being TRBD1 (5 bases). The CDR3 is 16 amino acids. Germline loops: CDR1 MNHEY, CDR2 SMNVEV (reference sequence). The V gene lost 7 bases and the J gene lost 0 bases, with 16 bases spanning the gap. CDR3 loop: CASTKGRPGSGNTIYF. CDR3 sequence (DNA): TGTGCCAGCACCAAGGGGAGGCCAGGCTCTGGAAACACCATATATTTT.

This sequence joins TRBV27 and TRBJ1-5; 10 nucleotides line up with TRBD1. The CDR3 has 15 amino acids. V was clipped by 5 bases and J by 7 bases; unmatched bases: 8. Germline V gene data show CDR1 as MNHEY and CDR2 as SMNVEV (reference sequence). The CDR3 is CASSTMTGGRQPQHF. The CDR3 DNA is TGTGCCAGCAGTACGATGACAGGGGGCAGGCAGCCCCAGCATTTT.

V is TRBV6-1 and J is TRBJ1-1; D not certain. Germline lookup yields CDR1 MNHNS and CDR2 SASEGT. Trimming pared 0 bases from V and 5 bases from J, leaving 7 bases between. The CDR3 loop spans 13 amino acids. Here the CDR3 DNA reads TGTGCCAGCAGTGAAGCGCGGCGGACTGAAGCTTTCTTT. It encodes CASSEARRTEAFF.

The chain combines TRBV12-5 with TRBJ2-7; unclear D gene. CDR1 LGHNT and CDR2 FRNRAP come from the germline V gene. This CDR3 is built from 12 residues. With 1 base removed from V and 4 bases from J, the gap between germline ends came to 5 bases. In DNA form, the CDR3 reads TGTGCTAGTGGTTTGGACAAATACGAGCAGTACTTC. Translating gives CASGLDKYEQYF.

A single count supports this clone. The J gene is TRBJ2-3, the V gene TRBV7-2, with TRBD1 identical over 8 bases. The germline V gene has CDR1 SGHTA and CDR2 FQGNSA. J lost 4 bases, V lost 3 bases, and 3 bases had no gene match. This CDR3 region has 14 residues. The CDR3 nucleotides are TGTGCCAGCAGCTTGGCGGGACAGGCAGATACGCAGTATTTT. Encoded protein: CASSLAGQADTQYF.

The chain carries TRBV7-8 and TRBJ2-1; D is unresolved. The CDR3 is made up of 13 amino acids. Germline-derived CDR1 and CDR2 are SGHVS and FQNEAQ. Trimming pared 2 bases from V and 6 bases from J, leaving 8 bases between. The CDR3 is CASSLFPVNEQFF. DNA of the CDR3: TGTGCCAGCAGCTTATTTCCCGTCAATGAGCAGTTCTTC. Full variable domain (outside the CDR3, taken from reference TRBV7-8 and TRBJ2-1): GAGVSQSPRYKVAKRGQDVALRCDPISGHVSLFWYQQALGQGPEFLTYFQNEAQLDKSGLPSDRFFAERPEGSVSTLKIQRTQQEDSAVYLCASSLFPVNEQFFGPGTRLTVL.

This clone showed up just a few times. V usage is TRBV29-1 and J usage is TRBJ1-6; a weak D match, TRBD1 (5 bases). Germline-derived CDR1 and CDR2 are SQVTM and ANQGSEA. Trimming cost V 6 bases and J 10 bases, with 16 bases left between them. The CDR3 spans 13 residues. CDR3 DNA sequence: TGCAGCGTCGCTGAGACAGTAAACTCACCCCTCCACTTT. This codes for CSVAETVNSPLHF.

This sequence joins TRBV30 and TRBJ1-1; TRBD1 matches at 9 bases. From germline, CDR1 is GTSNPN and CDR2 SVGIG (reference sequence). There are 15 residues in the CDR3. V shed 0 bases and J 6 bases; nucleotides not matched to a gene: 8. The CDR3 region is CAWSVHGTGSSEAFF. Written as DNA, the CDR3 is TGTGCCTGGAGTGTACATGGGACAGGGAGCTCTGAAGCTTTCTTT. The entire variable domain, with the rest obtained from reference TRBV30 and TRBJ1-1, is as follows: SQTIHQWPATLVQPVGSPLSLECTVEGTSNPNLYWYRQAAGRGLQLLFYSVGIGQISSEVPQNLSASRPQDRQFILSSKKLLLSDSGFYLCAWSVHGTGSSEAFFGQGTRLTVV.

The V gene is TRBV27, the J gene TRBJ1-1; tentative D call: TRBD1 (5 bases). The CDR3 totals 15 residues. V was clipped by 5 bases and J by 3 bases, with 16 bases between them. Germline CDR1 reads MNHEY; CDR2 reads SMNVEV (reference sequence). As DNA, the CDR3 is TGTGCCAGCAGTACAAGCGGGGGAGGTGACACTGAAGCTTTCTTT. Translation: CASSTSGGGDTEAFF.

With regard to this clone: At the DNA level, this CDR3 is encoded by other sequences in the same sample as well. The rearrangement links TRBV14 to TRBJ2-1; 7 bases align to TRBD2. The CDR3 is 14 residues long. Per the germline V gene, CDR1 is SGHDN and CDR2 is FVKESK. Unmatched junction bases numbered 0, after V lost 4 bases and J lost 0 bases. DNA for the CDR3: TGTGCCAGCAGCCGGGACTACTCCTACAATGAGCAGTTCTTC. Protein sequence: CASSRDYSYNEQFF.

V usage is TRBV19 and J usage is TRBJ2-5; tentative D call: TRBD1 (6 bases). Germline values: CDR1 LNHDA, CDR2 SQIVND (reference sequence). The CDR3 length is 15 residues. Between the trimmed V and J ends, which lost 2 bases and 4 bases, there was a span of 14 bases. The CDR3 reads CASSILDSSGETQYF. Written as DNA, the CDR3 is TGTGCCAGTAGTATATTGGACAGCTCCGGAGAGACCCAGTACTTC.